This T cell receptor (beta chain) was recovered during a study of long-term antiretroviral therapy in people with HIV. Study outcomes and limitations: Blood draws took place between 2004 and 2017 and possibly involved older ART regimens.

V was cut by 3 bases and J by 8 bases, with 10 bases left in between. In germline, CDR1 is MGHRA, CDR2 YSYEKL. The CDR3 is made up of 13 amino acids. Runs used v3.0 of the immunoSEQ assay and were done at survey level. Assay used: immunoSEQ multiplex PCR; TCRdb lists only in-frame clones, some missing. The repertoire includes tens of thousands of clones, approximately 80% of them detected once, and around 19% sits in the top ten. Remarks on this clone: Its antigen is as yet unknown.

This sample comprised unsorted PBMCs, obtained 0.5 years before starting antiretroviral therapy. The source of this sequence is a man aged 40-49 years with HIV. V and J are TRBV4-1 and TRBJ1-4; unclear D gene. CDR3 nucleotide sequence: TGCGCCAGCAGCCAGAGGTTATGGGAAAAACTGTTTTTT. The encoded protein is CASSQRLWEKLFF.